The clone carrying this T cell receptor beta chain occurred once. What it binds is not known. This sample is part of a study of T cell responses to AZD1222 COVID-19 vaccine. Study context: Second doses that came at about 4 or about 12 weeks were put together.

The CDR3 totals 13 residues. V was clipped by 7 bases and J by 7 bases, with 15 bases between them. Germline V lookup: CDR1 MNHEY, CDR2 SMNVEV (reference sequence). The protocol was immunoSEQ multiplex PCR, while the TCRdb copy is restricted to in-frame clones and leaves out a portion. The sample contains 150,000 or so clones, more than 85% of which appear only once. General study points: Reportedly, nearly half of unique spike TCRs recognized epitopes outside B.1.351/B.1.1.7 mutations. Just 5 or 6 AZD1222 recipients tested seropositive at baseline.

This receptor was identified in an adult in good health. The material sequenced was peripheral blood, taken on day 0 of AZD1222 vaccination. The chain employs TRBV27 and TRBJ2-3; possible D gene TRBD1, 6 bases. In DNA, the CDR3 is TGTGCCAGCAAGCGACAGGAGAGTAATACGCAGTATTTT. Protein: CASKRQESNTQYF.